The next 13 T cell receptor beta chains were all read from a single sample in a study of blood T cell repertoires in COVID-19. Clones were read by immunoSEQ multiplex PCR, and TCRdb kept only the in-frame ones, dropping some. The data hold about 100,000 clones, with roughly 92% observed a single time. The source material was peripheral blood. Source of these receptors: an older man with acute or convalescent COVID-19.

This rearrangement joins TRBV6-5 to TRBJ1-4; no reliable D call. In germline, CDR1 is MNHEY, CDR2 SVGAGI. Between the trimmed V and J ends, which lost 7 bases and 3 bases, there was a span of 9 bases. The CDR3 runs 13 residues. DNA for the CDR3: TGTGCCAGCACCGATGGCTCTAATGAAAAACTGTTTTTT. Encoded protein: CASTDGSNEKLFF.

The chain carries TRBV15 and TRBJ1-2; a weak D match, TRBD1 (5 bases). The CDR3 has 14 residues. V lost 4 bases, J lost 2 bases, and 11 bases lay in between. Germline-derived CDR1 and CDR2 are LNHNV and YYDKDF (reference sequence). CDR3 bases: TGTGCCACCAGCAATTGGGGGGGAAACTATGGCTACACCTTC. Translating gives CATSNWGGNYGYTF.

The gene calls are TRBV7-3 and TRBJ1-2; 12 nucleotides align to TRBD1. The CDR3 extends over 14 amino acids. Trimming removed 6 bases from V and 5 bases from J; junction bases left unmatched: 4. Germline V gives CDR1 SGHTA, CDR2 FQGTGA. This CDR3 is CASSPGQGAYGYTF. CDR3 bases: TGTGCCAGCAGTCCGGGACAGGGGGCGTATGGCTACACCTTC.

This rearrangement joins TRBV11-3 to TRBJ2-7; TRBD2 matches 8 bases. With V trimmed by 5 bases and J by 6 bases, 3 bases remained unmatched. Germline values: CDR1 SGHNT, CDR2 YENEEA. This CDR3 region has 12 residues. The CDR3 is CASSRLAFEQYF. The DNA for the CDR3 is TGTGCCAGCAGCCGACTAGCGTTCGAGCAGTACTTC.

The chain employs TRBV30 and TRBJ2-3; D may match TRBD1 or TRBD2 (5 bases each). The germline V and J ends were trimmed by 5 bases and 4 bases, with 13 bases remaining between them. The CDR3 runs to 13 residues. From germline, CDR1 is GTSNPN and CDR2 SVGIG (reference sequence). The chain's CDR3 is CAWEGIGADTQYF. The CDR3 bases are TGTGCCTGGGAGGGGATAGGAGCAGATACGCAGTATTTT.

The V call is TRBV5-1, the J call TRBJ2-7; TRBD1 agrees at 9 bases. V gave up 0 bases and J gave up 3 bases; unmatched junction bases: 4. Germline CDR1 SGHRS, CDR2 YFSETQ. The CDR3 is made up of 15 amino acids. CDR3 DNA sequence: TGCGCCAGCAGCTTGGGGACAGGGGCTCACTACGAGCAGTACTTC. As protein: CASSLGTGAHYEQYF.

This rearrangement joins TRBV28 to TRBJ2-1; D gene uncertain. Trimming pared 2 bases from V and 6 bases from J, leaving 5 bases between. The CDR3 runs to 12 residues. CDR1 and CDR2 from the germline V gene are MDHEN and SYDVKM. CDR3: CASSLLSNEQFF. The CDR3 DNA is TGTGCCAGCAGTTTACTGAGCAATGAGCAGTTCTTC.

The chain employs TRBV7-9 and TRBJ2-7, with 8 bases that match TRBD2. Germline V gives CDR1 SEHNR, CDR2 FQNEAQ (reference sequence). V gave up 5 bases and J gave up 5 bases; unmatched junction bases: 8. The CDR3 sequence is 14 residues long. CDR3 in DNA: TGTGCCAGCAGCGAGCGGGAGTGGTGGGACGAGCAGTACTTC. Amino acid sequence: CASSEREWWDEQYF.

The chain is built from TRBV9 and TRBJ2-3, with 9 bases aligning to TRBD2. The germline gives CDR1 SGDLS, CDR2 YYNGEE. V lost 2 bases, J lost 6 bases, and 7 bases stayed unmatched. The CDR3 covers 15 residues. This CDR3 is CASSVLAGPGDTQYF. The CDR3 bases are TGTGCCAGCAGCGTGCTAGCGGGGCCAGGGGATACGCAGTATTTT.

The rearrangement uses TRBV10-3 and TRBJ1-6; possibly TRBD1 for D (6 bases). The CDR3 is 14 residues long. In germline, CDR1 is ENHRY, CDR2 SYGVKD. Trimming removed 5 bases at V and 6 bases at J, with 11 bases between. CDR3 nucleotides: TGTGCCATCAGTTACGGGACACCTAATTCACCCCTCCACTTT. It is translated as CAISYGTPNSPLHF.

The CDR3 DNA reads as TGTGCCAGCAGCCTACTAGTTTCGGGGACAGATACGCAGTATTTT. Its protein is CASSLLVSGTDTQYF. V gene TRBV7-9 combines with J gene TRBJ2-3; perhaps TRBD2 as D (5 bases). V shed 5 bases and J shed 3 bases, with 15 bases lying between them. This CDR3 contains 15 residues. Germline CDR1 SEHNR, CDR2 FQNEAQ (reference sequence).

In DNA form, the CDR3 reads TGTGCCAGCAGCCAAGATACCGGGTCCGGAAACACCATATATTTT. Its translation is CASSQDTGSGNTIYF. The chain couples TRBV4-2 to TRBJ1-3, with no clear D. This CDR3 is built from 15 residues. Germline V gives CDR1 LGHNA, CDR2 YNFKEQ. V was pared by 0 bases and J by 4 bases, with 10 bases between.

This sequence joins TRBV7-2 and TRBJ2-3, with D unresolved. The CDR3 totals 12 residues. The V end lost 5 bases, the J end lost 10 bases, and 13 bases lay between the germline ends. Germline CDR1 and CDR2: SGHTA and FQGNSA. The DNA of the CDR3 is TGTGCCAGCAGCCCAACAGAGACACCGCAGTATTTT. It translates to CASSPTETPQYF. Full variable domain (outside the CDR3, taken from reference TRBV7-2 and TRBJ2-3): GAGVSQSPSNKVTEKGKDVELRCDPISGHTALYWYRQSLGQGLEFLIYFQGNSAPDKSGLPSDRFSAERTGGSVSTLTIQRTQQEDSAVYLCASSPTETPQYFGPGTRLTVL.